One sample yielded the 27 T cell receptor beta chains listed below, sequenced in a study of blood T cell repertoires in COVID-19. The protocol was immunoSEQ multiplex PCR, while the TCRdb copy is restricted to in-frame clones and leaves out a portion. The data contain 200,000 to 250,000 clones, approximately 80% of them singletons. Sequencing input: PBMCs or T cells enriched from blood (not recorded which). The receptor source for this set is a man aged 55 to 70 who had recovered from COVID-19.

The chain is built from TRBV15 and TRBJ2-2, with D unclear. V lost 8 bases and J 1 base, leaving 11 bases between the germline ends. Germline V gene lookup returns CDR1 LNHNV and CDR2 YYDKDF (reference sequence). The CDR3 loop spans 14 amino acids. The CDR3 coding sequence is TGTGCCACCTACGACATTCAGAACACCGGGGAGCTGTTTTTT. Its protein product is CATYDIQNTGELFF.

The chain links TRBV30 to TRBJ1-6, with D possibly being TRBD1 (5 bases). Germline CDR1 is GTSNPN and CDR2 is SVGIG (reference sequence). CDR3 length equals 14 residues. With 3 bases removed from V and 12 bases from J, the gap between germline ends came to 18 bases. CDR3 nucleotides: TGTGCCTGGAGCTCGGACACCCGCGAAGGACCCCTCCACTTT. It is translated as CAWSSDTREGPLHF.

In DNA, the CDR3 is TGCGCCAGCAAGACAGAGACTAGCACAGATACGCAGTATTTT. Translated, it gives CASKTETSTDTQYF. The rearrangement links TRBV5-1 to TRBJ2-3, with D perhaps matching TRBD1 (5 bases). The germline gives CDR1 SGHRS, CDR2 YFSETQ. There are 14 residues in the CDR3. V gave up 6 bases and J gave up 0 bases, with 11 bases separating them.

The chain employs TRBV19 and TRBJ1-3, with D uncertain. This CDR3 has 15 amino acids. Germline CDR1 and CDR2: LNHDA and SQIVND (reference sequence). Trimming stripped 3 bases from V and 4 bases from J, with 13 bases between. The CDR3 spells CASSISMLRGNTIYF. The CDR3 nucleotides are TGTGCCAGTAGTATCTCGATGTTGAGGGGAAACACCATATATTTT.

The rearrangement links TRBV11-3 to TRBJ2-3; possible D gene TRBD2, 5 bases. The CDR3 contains 19 residues. Trimming cost V 1 base and J 1 base, with 21 bases left between them. The V gene's germline CDR1 is SGHNT and CDR2 YENEEA. The CDR3 coding sequence is TGTGCCAGCAGCTTAGGTTTCGTGTTGGCAGGAGGAGGCACAGATACGCAGTATTTT. The encoded protein is CASSLGFVLAGGGTDTQYF.

The V gene is TRBV11-3, the J gene TRBJ1-6; 8 bases align to TRBD1. V lost 6 bases and J lost 0; bases outside the gene matches: 4. This CDR3 contains 16 residues. CDR1 and CDR2 from the germline V gene are SGHNT and YENEEA. In DNA form, the CDR3 reads TGTGCCAGCAGTTACAGGGGGGGCTCCTATAATTCACCCCTCCACTTT. Protein sequence: CASSYRGGSYNSPLHF.

The rearrangement joins TRBV27 to TRBJ1-2, with D maybe TRBD1 (5 bases). V dropped 6 bases and J dropped 7 bases, with 21 bases sitting between them. Germline lookup yields CDR1 MNHEY and CDR2 SMNVEV (reference sequence). CDR3 size: 15 residues. CDR3 bases: TGTGCCAGCAGCTCATCCCGGGGTCCCGGGGGTGGCTACACCTTC. Translating it yields CASSSSRGPGGGYTF.

This chain links TRBV11-3 with TRBJ2-1, with TRBD1 matching 9 bases. Germline V lookup: CDR1 SGHNT, CDR2 YENEEA. This CDR3 region has 12 residues. Trimming cost V 3 bases and J 15 bases; bases outside gene matches: 6. CDR3 nucleotides: TGTGCCAGCAGCTTGGCCGGGACAGGGCCGTTCTTC. It encodes CASSLAGTGPFF. Variable domain in full (rest from reference TRBV11-3 and TRBJ2-1): EAGVVQSPRYKIIEKKQPVAFWCNPISGHNTLYWYLQNLGQGPELLIRYENEEAVDDSQLPKDRFSAERLKGVDSTLKIQPAELGDSAVYLCASSLAGTGPFFGPGTRLTVL.

This clone was seen only a few times. The rearrangement links TRBV4-3 to TRBJ2-5; no definite D call. Trimming took off 0 bases at V and 0 bases at J, with 8 bases between the two ends. CDR3 length: 15 residues. Germline V gene data show CDR1 as LGHNA and CDR2 as YSLEER. The CDR3 nucleotides are TGCGCCAGCAGCCAAGACCTAACGTACCAAGAGACCCAGTACTTC. Amino acid sequence: CASSQDLTYQETQYF.

The V and J genes are TRBV7-2 and TRBJ2-5, with 7 bases matching TRBD2. There are 16 residues in the CDR3. Looked up from germline, CDR1 is SGHTA and CDR2 is FQGNSA. V dropped 1 base and J dropped 4; count of bases not matched to a gene: 9. The CDR3 DNA reads as TGTGCCAGCAGCTTAGAACTGCGGGGGACCTTAGAGACCCAGTACTTC. It specifies CASSLELRGTLETQYF.

J is TRBJ1-5 and V is TRBV28, with 7 bases lining up with TRBD1. Germline-derived CDR1 and CDR2 are MDHEN and SYDVKM. The ends lost 5 bases at V and 1 base at J; junction bases unmatched: 5. The CDR3 contains 15 residues. The CDR3 is CASSLPTGSNQPQHF. CDR3 in DNA: TGTGCCAGCAGTCTACCGACAGGGAGCAATCAGCCCCAGCATTTT.

J is TRBJ2-5 and V is TRBV7-2; 16 bases map to TRBD2. The CDR3 runs 19 residues. V shed 5 bases and J 5 bases; nucleotides not matched to a gene: 14. CDR1 SGHTA and CDR2 FQGNSA come from the germline V gene. The chain's CDR3 is CASSPSPGLAGGQGETQYF. For the CDR3, the DNA is TGTGCCAGCAGCCCATCCCCGGGACTAGCGGGGGGGCAAGGGGAGACCCAGTACTTC.

The rearrangement uses TRBV5-8 and TRBJ2-3; no clear D gene. Germline V gives CDR1 SGHTS, CDR2 YDEGEE. CDR3 length: 15 amino acids. Trimming took 0 bases from V and 1 from J, leaving 9 bases between them. CDR3 coding DNA: TGTGCCAGCAGCTTGGCGCTAGGAGGCACAGATACGCAGTATTTT. This translates into CASSLALGGTDTQYF.

This sequence joins TRBV5-6 and TRBJ1-2, with 9 bases aligning to TRBD1. Per germline, CDR1 SGHDT and CDR2 YYEEEE. Losses at the gene ends were 0 bases for V and 6 bases for J; bases not matched to a gene: 6. CDR3 length: 15 amino acids. CDR3 in amino acids: CASSLAKDRGDGYTF. Here the CDR3 DNA reads TGTGCCAGCAGCTTGGCCAAGGACAGGGGCGATGGCTACACCTTC.

The rearrangement joins TRBV5-8 to TRBJ2-1; a weak D match, TRBD1 (5 bases). The CDR3 spans 15 residues. Trimming removed 5 bases from V and 3 bases from J, with 15 bases in between. The germline V gene encodes CDR1 SGHTS and CDR2 YDEGEE. Here the CDR3 reads CASRDGREIYNEQFF. The DNA for the CDR3 is TGTGCCAGCAGAGACGGCAGGGAAATCTACAATGAGCAGTTCTTC.

J is TRBJ2-7 and V is TRBV7-2, with 7 bases aligning to TRBD1. Germline CDR1 SGHTA, CDR2 FQGNSA. CDR3 length: 15 residues. Germline trimming cut 5 bases from V and 3 bases from J; bases unmatched to any gene: 10. The DNA of the CDR3 is TGTGCCAGCAGCCAGACCGGGACAGCCTTCTACGAGCAGTACTTC. Protein: CASSQTGTAFYEQYF. Supplemented by reference TRBV7-2 and TRBJ2-7, the full variable domain reads GAGVSQSPSNKVTEKGKDVELRCDPISGHTALYWYRQSLGQGLEFLIYFQGNSAPDKSGLPSDRFSAERTGGSVSTLTIQRTQQEDSAVYLCASSQTGTAFYEQYFGPGTRLTVT.

J is TRBJ2-7 and V is TRBV18; 8 bases line up with TRBD2. After removal of 3 bases from V and 4 bases from J, the junction contained 5 bases not matched to a gene. Germline CDR1 reads KGHSH; CDR2 reads LQKENI. This CDR3 is built from 14 residues. The CDR3 DNA reads TGTGCCAGCTCACCCGCCGGGGGGGCTTACGAGCAGTACTTC. Its protein is CASSPAGGAYEQYF.

V gene TRBV7-9 combines with J gene TRBJ1-1; D gene ambiguous. This CDR3 is built from 13 residues. Per the germline V gene, CDR1 is SEHNR and CDR2 is FQNEAQ (reference sequence). V lost 2 bases, J lost 5 bases, and 9 bases lay in between. The CDR3 bases are TGTGCCAGCAGCTTATTGTTGTCGACTGAAGCTTTCTTT. This codes for CASSLLLSTEAFF.

The chain links TRBV9 to TRBJ1-2; TRBD1 matches at 10 bases. J was trimmed by 4 bases and V by 3 bases; bases with no gene match: 6. Germline V gene data show CDR1 as SGDLS and CDR2 as YYNGEE. CDR3 size: 15 residues. In nucleotides, the CDR3 is TGTGCCAGCAGCGACGGGACAGGGGTAGGCTATGGCTACACCTTC. Translating gives CASSDGTGVGYGYTF. Based on the CDR3 plus reference TRBV9 and TRBJ1-2, the full variable domain is DSGVTQTPKHLITATGQRVTLRCSPRSGDLSVYWYQQSLDQGLQFLIQYYNGEERAKGNILERFSAQQFPDLHSELNLSSLELGDSALYFCASSDGTGVGYGYTFGSGTRLTVV.

This clone was counted once. The chain employs TRBV7-2 and TRBJ2-5; possible D gene TRBD2, 5 bases. The germline V gene encodes CDR1 SGHTA and CDR2 FQGNSA. With 5 bases removed from V and 4 bases from J, the gap between germline ends came to 17 bases. The CDR3 spans 15 residues. CDR3 nucleotides: TGTGCCAGCAGCCCGTGGGGAGTTGTAGGAGAGACCCAGTACTTC. Its translation is CASSPWGVVGETQYF.

The chain carries TRBV28 and TRBJ1-1; D unresolved. Germline V gene data show CDR1 as MDHEN and CDR2 as SYDVKM. Trimming left V 9 bases short and J 3 bases short, with 8 bases between. The CDR3 runs 11 residues. The chain's CDR3 is CASRQDTEAFF. The CDR3 DNA is TGTGCCAGTCGACAAGACACTGAAGCTTTCTTT.

V is TRBV6-5 and J is TRBJ1-2; D is perhaps TRBD1 (5 bases). CDR3 length: 13 residues. Germline-derived CDR1 and CDR2 are MNHEY and SVGAGI. Trimming removed 7 bases at V and 2 bases at J, with 11 bases between. The CDR3: CASKAGLNYGYTF. Written as DNA, the CDR3 is TGTGCCAGCAAAGCAGGGCTCAACTATGGCTACACCTTC.

The gene calls are TRBV11-3 and TRBJ2-1; D remains ambiguous. This CDR3 spans 15 amino acids. V was cut by 5 bases and J by 1 base, with 12 bases left in between. Germline values: CDR1 SGHNT, CDR2 YENEEA. In DNA form, the CDR3 reads TGTGCCAGCAGCCACAGAAAGGCGTCCTACAATGAGCAGTTCTTC. Encoded protein: CASSHRKASYNEQFF.

The CDR3 sequence is CASRTGSNQPQHF. The CDR3 DNA reads as TGTGCCAGCAGAACAGGTAGCAATCAGCCCCAGCATTTT. This sequence joins TRBV6-6 and TRBJ1-5; D perhaps matches TRBD1 (5 bases). The CDR3 consists of 13 residues. V lost 6 bases and J 0 bases, leaving 6 bases between the germline ends. Germline-derived CDR1 and CDR2 are MNHNY and SVGAGI (reference sequence).

The chain is built from TRBV11-2 and TRBJ2-7; D uncertain. The germline CDR1 and CDR2 sequences are SGHAT and FQNNGV. V was shortened by 2 bases and J by 0 bases, with 8 bases between the two germline ends. This CDR3 region has 14 residues. In DNA, the CDR3 is TGTGCCAGCAGCTTACTCGGCGGCTCCTACGAGCAGTACTTC. Protein: CASSLLGGSYEQYF.

This chain uses TRBV27 with TRBJ1-2; possible D gene TRBD1, 5 bases. The CDR3 sequence is 15 residues long. Germline V gives CDR1 MNHEY, CDR2 SMNVEV (reference sequence). Trimming took off 3 bases at V and 5 bases at J, with 16 bases between the two ends. This chain's CDR3 is CASSFVGGEYYGYTF. In DNA form, the CDR3 reads TGTGCCAGCAGTTTCGTCGGGGGAGAATATTATGGCTACACCTTC.

The rearrangement links TRBV19 to TRBJ1-1, with unresolved D. The CDR3 is 14 residues long. Germline V gene lookup returns CDR1 LNHDA and CDR2 SQIVND (reference sequence). V lost 4 bases, J lost 1 base, and 10 bases lay in between. The CDR3 reads CASSTRQENTEAFF. CDR3 bases: TGTGCCAGTAGTACCAGGCAGGAGAACACTGAAGCTTTCTTT.